A selection of T cell receptor beta chains follows, all from one sample in a study of response to subunit inactivated influenza vaccine. TCRdb recomputed calls from the RT-PCR reads with MiXCR, one row per CDR3 protein. The repertoire has 500,000 or so distinct CDR3 sequences, approximately 16% of them found once; the top ten carry about 3%. The specimen was CD4+ T cells sorted from PBMCs, collected roughly 24 months after vaccination. These receptors all come from a man in his fifties or sixties who received an inactivated influenza vaccine. CDR3s include the opening cysteine and the closing phenylalanine or tryptophan. Fields, in order: CDR3 length, J gene, clone size, D gene, V gene, CDR3 DNA, CDR3 protein. D genes are given only for firm matches. Clone size is stated in some rows and not others, as once, few, many or a class when expanded.

CDR3 length: 14; J gene: TRBJ2-7; clone size: few; D gene: TRBD2; V gene: TRBV20-1; CDR3 DNA: TGCAGTGCTAGGAGTACTAGCGGTTTCTACGAGCAGTACTTC; CDR3 protein: CSARSTSGFYEQYF
CDR3 length: 14; J gene: TRBJ2-4; clone size: few; D gene: TRBD2; V gene: TRBV3-1; CDR3 DNA: TGTGCCAGCAGCCGGCGGGAGGGGGCAAACATTCAGTACTTC; CDR3 protein: CASSRREGANIQYF
CDR3 length: 14; J gene: TRBJ2-7; clone size: .; D gene: TRBD1; V gene: TRBV12-3/TRBV12-4; CDR3 DNA: TGTGCCAGCAGTTTTCAGGGGGCCTGGGACGAGCAGTACTTC; CDR3 protein: CASSFQGAWDEQYF
CDR3 length: 15; J gene: TRBJ2-1; clone size: .; D gene: .; V gene: TRBV19; CDR3 DNA: TGTGCCAGTAACGAGTACAACGGGGACTACAATGAGCAGTTCTTC; CDR3 protein: CASNEYNGDYNEQFF
CDR3 length: 15; J gene: TRBJ2-5; clone size: many; D gene: TRBD2; V gene: TRBV12-3/TRBV12-4; CDR3 DNA: TGTGCCAGCAGTACCCCCCTAGCGGCTCAAGAGACCCAGTACTTC; CDR3 protein: CASSTPLAAQETQYF
CDR3 length: 14; J gene: TRBJ1-2; clone size: .; D gene: TRBD1; V gene: TRBV12-3/TRBV12-4; CDR3 DNA: TGTGCCAGCAGTTTATCAGGGGGCTCCTATGGCTACACCTTC; CDR3 protein: CASSLSGGSYGYTF
CDR3 length: 15; J gene: TRBJ2-7; clone size: few; D gene: TRBD2; V gene: TRBV28; CDR3 DNA: TGTGCCAGCAGCACCCCGGTCGCGGGAGGACTCGAGCAGTACTTC; CDR3 protein: CASSTPVAGGLEQYF
CDR3 length: 16; J gene: TRBJ2-3; clone size: .; D gene: TRBD2; V gene: TRBV5-1; CDR3 DNA: TGCGCCAGCAGCCCCGGCGGGGGGGTAAGCACAGATACGCAGTATTTT; CDR3 protein: CASSPGGGVSTDTQYF
CDR3 length: 14; J gene: TRBJ1-5; clone size: many; D gene: .; V gene: TRBV6-2/TRBV6-3; CDR3 DNA: TGTGCCAGCAGCTTCGGGCTATACAATCAGCCCCAGCATTTT; CDR3 protein: CASSFGLYNQPQHF
CDR3 length: 14; J gene: TRBJ1-3; clone size: few; D gene: .; V gene: TRBV5-1; CDR3 DNA: TGCGCCAGCAGCCTACAGGGTTTCGGAAACACCATATATTTT; CDR3 protein: CASSLQGFGNTIYF
CDR3 length: 14; J gene: TRBJ2-7; clone size: few; D gene: .; V gene: TRBV12-3/TRBV12-4; CDR3 DNA: TGTGCCAGCAGTTCTCGGCAGAGGTCCTACGAGCAGTACTTC; CDR3 protein: CASSSRQRSYEQYF